Following are 19 T cell receptor beta chains from one sample sequenced in a study of T cells in Graves' hyperthyroidism and ophthalmopathy. TCR beta CDR3 regions were amplified from RNA transcripts. During a first-round RT-PCR of the TCR CDR3, the HTBI primer set was used. TCRdb called the multiplex PCR reads again in MiXCR, with one record for every CDR3 protein. Here the sample spans hundreds of thousands of distinct CDR3 sequences, about 15% being singletons. The sequenced sample was blood. These receptors originate from a woman aged 18-35 years with Graves' hyperthyroidism.

This clonotype was counted at least ten times. This rearrangement joins TRBV11-1 to TRBJ2-3; TRBD2 agrees at 7 bases. This CDR3 comprises 15 residues. J gave up 4 bases and V 5 bases, and 9 bases lay outside the gene matches. Per the germline V gene, CDR1 is SGHAT and CDR2 is FQDESV (reference sequence). Written as DNA, the CDR3 is TGTGCCAGCAGCCGACTAGCAGGGAAAGCAGATACGCAGTATTTT. Its translation is CASSRLAGKADTQYF.

Of note for this clonotype: An end of the junction differs from the germline gene, which may be a read error. CDR3 nucleotides: TGTGCCAGCAGCTTATCGGGGCCTAATTCACCCCCCCACTTT. Amino acid sequence: CASSLSGPNSPPHF. This chain connects TRBV13 to TRBJ1-6; possible D gene TRBD1, 5 bases. Per germline, CDR1 PRHDT and CDR2 FYEKMQ (reference sequence). The CDR3 has 14 residues.

The table lists this clonotype with many counts. The chain recombines TRBV12-3 or TRBV12-4 with TRBJ1-2; 9 bases agree with TRBD1. The length of the CDR3 is 16 residues. V lost 6 bases to trimming and J lost 1 base; unmatched junction nucleotides: 9. CDR3 in DNA: TGTGCCAGCAGCCCCTCCGGGACAGGGATTAACTATGGCTACACCTTC. Its translation is CASSPSGTGINYGYTF.

The chain has TRBV7-9 and TRBJ1-1; no definite D call. CDR3 length: 12 amino acids. The V gene's germline CDR1 is SEHNR and CDR2 FQNEAQ (reference sequence). Trimming took 9 bases from V and 5 from J, leaving 13 bases between them. The CDR3 loop is CASGGPYTEAFF. The DNA for the CDR3 is TGTGCCAGTGGTGGGCCGTATACTGAAGCTTTCTTT.

This clonotype was counted between two and nine times. This sequence joins TRBV24-1 and TRBJ2-1; 10 nucleotides line up with TRBD1. The V and J ends lost 10 bases and 4 bases, in that order; junction bases with no gene match: 6. The CDR3 is 14 amino acids. Germline-derived CDR1 and CDR2 are KGHDR and SFDVKD. CDR3 nucleotide sequence: TGTGCCACTATGGGACAGGGGACATACAATGAGCAGTTCTTC. Protein sequence: CATMGQGTYNEQFF.

On this clonotype itself: A single base separates this from a much larger clone, so it may be a read error. V gene TRBV7-9 combines with J gene TRBJ2-3; D unresolved. CDR1 and CDR2 from the germline V gene are SEHNR and FQNEAQ (reference sequence). This CDR3 contains 14 residues. The CDR3 spells CASSPESGPDAQYF. CDR3 DNA: TGTGCCAGCAGTCCGGAATCCGGGCCAGATGCGCAGTATTTT.

This clonotype has a handful of counts. Mismatch with germline at one junction end may stem from a read error. The chain employs TRBV10-3 and TRBJ2-1; the match to TRBD2 covers 7 bases. The CDR3 is made up of 14 amino acids. CDR1 is ENHRY, CDR2 SYGVKD, per germline. CDR3 sequence reads: CAIREAGNYNGQFF. As DNA, the CDR3 is TGTGCCATCAGGGAAGCGGGAAACTACAATGGGCAGTTCTTC.

This clonotype appeared many times. The gene calls are TRBV2 and TRBJ2-1; 9 nucleotides match TRBD2. The germline CDR1 and CDR2 sequences are SNHLY and FYNNEI. Trimming cost V 7 bases and J 9 bases; bases outside gene matches: 22. The CDR3 runs 18 residues. The DNA of the CDR3 is TGTGCCAGCATGGGCAGGGCGGCGGGAGGGCCAGGTTCGGTTGAGCAGTTCTTC. Translated: CASMGRAAGGPGSVEQFF. The variable domain in full, with the rest retrieved from reference TRBV2 and TRBJ2-1, is EPEVTQTPSHQVTQMGQEVILRCVPISNHLYFYWYRQILGQKVEFLVSFYNNEISEKSEIFDDQFSVERPDGSNFTLKIRSTKLEDSAMYFCASMGRAAGGPGSVEQFFGPGTRLTVL.

This clonotype was picked up a small number of times. CDR3 region: CASSQVASSPFYEQYF. In DNA form, the CDR3 reads TGCGCCAGCAGCCAAGTTGCGAGCTCCCCTTTCTACGAGCAGTACTTC. The chain employs TRBV4-1 and TRBJ2-7; D remains unclear. The CDR3 spans 16 residues. The germline gives CDR1 MGHRA, CDR2 YSYEKL. Trimming removed 1 base from V and 3 bases from J, with 16 bases in between.

The chain links TRBV19 to TRBJ2-3; D assignment may be TRBD1 or TRBD2 (5 bases each). The V end lost 6 bases, the J end lost 2 bases, and 15 bases lay between the germline ends. The germline CDR1 and CDR2 sequences are LNHDA and SQIVND (reference sequence). This CDR3 comprises 15 residues. The CDR3 here is CASSPRDPLTDTQYF. The CDR3 nucleotides are TGTGCCAGTAGCCCCCGGGACCCACTCACAGATACGCAGTATTTT. Full variable domain (outside the CDR3, taken from reference TRBV19 and TRBJ2-3): DGGITQSPKYLFRKEGQNVTLSCEQNLNHDAMYWYRQDPGQGLRLIYYSQIVNDFQKGDIAEGYSVSREKKESFPLTVTSAQKNPTAFYLCASSPRDPLTDTQYFGPGTRLTVL.

This clonotype was seen a handful of times. V gene TRBV18 combines with J gene TRBJ1-4, with TRBD1 matching 8 bases. The CDR3 consists of 15 residues. The germline V gene has CDR1 KGHSH and CDR2 LQKENI. Trimming removed 3 bases from V and 12 bases from J; junction bases left unmatched: 12. The CDR3 sequence is CASSPRQGLDEELFF. CDR3 DNA sequence: TGTGCCAGCTCACCTCGACAGGGGCTTGACGAAGAACTGTTTTTT. Full variable domain (rest looked up from reference TRBV18 and TRBJ1-4): NAGVMQNPRHLVRRRGQEARLRCSPMKGHSHVYWYRQLPEEGLKFMVYLQKENIIDESGMPKERFSAEFPKEGPSILRIQQVVRGDSAAYFCASSPRQGLDEELFFGSGTQLSVL.

This clonotype was counted only a few times. The chain has TRBV27 and TRBJ2-5, with D possibly matching TRBD1 (6 bases). The germline V gene has CDR1 MNHEY and CDR2 SMNVEV (reference sequence). The CDR3 totals 14 residues. V lost 4 bases, J lost 2 bases, and 11 bases lay in between. Written as DNA, the CDR3 is TGTGCCAGCAGTTCCGTGGACAGACAAGAGACCCAGTACTTC. Translation gives CASSSVDRQETQYF.

V usage is TRBV6-5 and J usage is TRBJ2-7, with D hard to call. Germline-derived CDR1 and CDR2 are MNHEY and SVGAGI. This CDR3 has 12 amino acids. V was shortened by 1 base and J by 7 bases, with 8 bases between the two germline ends. CDR3 sequence (DNA): TGTGCCAGCAGTTACTTGGGGAATGAGCAGTACTTC. Its protein is CASSYLGNEQYF.

This clonotype was seen a few times. V and J are TRBV20-1 and TRBJ2-7, with a weak D call TRBD1 (5 bases). The CDR3 runs to 15 residues. V dropped 4 bases and J dropped 0 bases, with 16 bases sitting between them. The germline V gene encodes CDR1 DFQATT and CDR2 SNEGSKA (reference sequence). The CDR3 spells CSANLLRVGSYEQYF. The CDR3 DNA sequence: TGCAGTGCTAACCTCCTCAGGGTAGGCTCCTACGAGCAGTACTTC.

This clonotype showed up many times. The chain uses TRBV9 and TRBJ1-2, with TRBD1 as a possible D gene (6 bases). Germline CDR1 SGDLS, CDR2 YYNGEE. The CDR3 has 15 residues. V lost 3 bases, J lost 2 bases, and 14 bases lay in between. CDR3 sequence: CASSASQGTNYGYTF. In DNA form, the CDR3 reads TGTGCCAGCAGCGCCTCACAGGGTACAAACTATGGCTACACCTTC.

Many counts were recorded for this clonotype. The V and J genes are TRBV18 and TRBJ2-1; D unclear. V lost 0 bases to trimming and J lost 8 bases, with 11 bases between them. Germline V gene data show CDR1 as KGHSH and CDR2 as LQKENI. The CDR3 has 14 amino acids. The CDR3 here is CASSPPANWDEQFF. CDR3 nucleotides: TGTGCCAGCTCACCACCGGCGAATTGGGATGAGCAGTTCTTC.

This clonotype was seen repeatedly, ten times or more. The chain carries TRBV11-3 and TRBJ2-3; TRBD1 aligns across 8 bases. The junction had 9 bases not matched to a gene; V was cut back by 5 bases and J by 2 bases. Germline CDR1 reads SGHNT; CDR2 reads YENEEA. The CDR3 extends over 16 amino acids. CDR3: CASSGQGWSLTDTQYF. CDR3 nucleotide sequence: TGTGCCAGCAGCGGACAGGGATGGTCGCTCACAGATACGCAGTATTTT.

In its sample, this clonotype was seen many times. The chain uses TRBV3-1 and TRBJ1-6, with unresolved D. The germline V and J ends were trimmed by 0 bases and 0 bases, with 6 bases remaining between them. The CDR3 extends over 16 amino acids. Germline loops: CDR1 LGHDT, CDR2 YNNKEL (reference sequence). Here the CDR3 DNA reads TGTGCCAGCAGCCAAGAATTGAGCTCCTATAATTCACCCCTCCACTTT. Translating gives CASSQELSSYNSPLHF.

This clonotype was observed a handful of times. V and J are TRBV7-3 and TRBJ2-3; TRBD1 might be the D (5 bases). Germline CDR1 reads SGHTA; CDR2 reads FQGTGA. V lost 5 bases and J 2 bases, leaving 14 bases between the germline ends. The CDR3 contains 15 residues. CDR3 sequence: CASSLRQLDTDTQYF. The DNA for the CDR3 is TGTGCCAGCAGCCTCCGACAGCTTGACACAGATACGCAGTATTTT.